These 12 T cell receptor beta chains came from one sample sequenced in a study of B cell selection in AIRE deficiency (dated by TCRdb to about 2019). Conventional CD4 T cells were sorted as CD4+CD127+ cells. The library relied on the immunoSEQ multiplex PCR assay. The immuneACCESS repertoire file appears here via TCRdb, limited to in-frame rearrangements. These files lack a portion of the clones; in checked studies, under half of the deficit traces to unresolved V genes, and the cause of the others is not known. The table for this sample lists around 24,000 clones; roughly 95% of them were counted only once. The top ten clonotypes cover approximately 0.17% of the sample. The source material was CD4+CD127+ conventional T cells sorted from PBMCs. The receptors were sampled from a human donor in good health.

V usage is TRBV5-1 and J usage is TRBJ2-7, with D perhaps assigned TRBD1 or TRBD2 (5 bases each). V shed 1 base and J shed 4 bases, with 15 bases lying between them. The CDR3 is 15 amino acids. CDR1 is SGHRS, CDR2 YFSETQ, per germline. CDR3 nucleotides: TGCGCCAGCAGCTTGAGAGAGGGGTTGTGGTACGAGCAGTACTTC. Encoded protein: CASSLREGLWYEQYF.

This rearrangement joins TRBV7-8 to TRBJ2-7; a weak D match, TRBD2 (5 bases). V was clipped by 1 base and J by 2 bases, with 12 bases between them. Germline values: CDR1 SGHVS, CDR2 FQNEAQ. The CDR3 sequence is 15 residues long. Here the CDR3 reads CASSLDGVLTYEQYF. The CDR3 DNA is TGTGCCAGCAGCTTAGACGGGGTGTTGACCTACGAGCAGTACTTC.

The chain couples TRBV7-9 to TRBJ1-1; 11 bases map to TRBD1. This CDR3 contains 15 residues. J lost 5 bases, V lost 3 bases, and 5 bases had no gene match. Per the germline V gene, CDR1 is SEHNR and CDR2 is FQNEAQ (reference sequence). CDR3 in DNA: TGTGCCAGCAGCTTCGGACAGGGGGCGAAGACTGAAGCTTTCTTT. Protein product: CASSFGQGAKTEAFF.

V usage is TRBV29-1 and J usage is TRBJ1-1, with a tentative D call TRBD1 (6 bases). Trimming cost V 4 bases and J 7 bases, with 10 bases left between them. Germline loops: CDR1 SQVTM, CDR2 ANQGSEA. This CDR3 is 11 amino acids long. The CDR3 DNA sequence: TGCAGCGTTGGGGGGCGGAGTGAAGCTTTCTTT. Translation: CSVGGRSEAFF.

The chain joins TRBV7-2 to TRBJ1-1; TRBD1 might be the D (5 bases). Between the trimmed V and J ends, which lost 4 bases and 1 base, there was a span of 10 bases. The germline V gene has CDR1 SGHTA and CDR2 FQGNSA. The CDR3 contains 14 residues. The CDR3 region has the DNA TGTGCCAGCAGCTGGGGGTGGGGGAACACTGAAGCTTTCTTT. This codes for CASSWGWGNTEAFF.

The CDR3 DNA is TGCGCCAGCAGCCCTGAGGGGGACAGGGTCTACTATGGCTACACCTTC. It specifies CASSPEGDRVYYGYTF. The V call is TRBV4-1, the J call TRBJ1-2; 9 bases are shared with TRBD1. The CDR3 consists of 16 residues. Per germline, CDR1 MGHRA and CDR2 YSYEKL. Trimming took 4 bases from V and 3 from J; bases not matched to a gene: 9.

This clone has just one count. The chain combines TRBV6-5 with TRBJ2-7; D call uncertain. Deletions cut 6 bases from V and 2 bases from J, with 14 bases between. Germline V gene lookup returns CDR1 MNHEY and CDR2 SVGAGI. There are 14 residues in the CDR3. The CDR3: CASRPGTNTYEQYF. In nucleotides, the CDR3 is TGTGCCAGCAGACCCGGTACTAACACCTACGAGCAGTACTTC.

J is TRBJ2-5 and V is TRBV27; 10 nucleotides agree with TRBD1. This CDR3 region has 16 residues. V shed 5 bases, J shed 4 bases, and the junction held 10 bases outside the gene matches. Germline V gives CDR1 MNHEY, CDR2 SMNVEV (reference sequence). For the CDR3, the DNA is TGTGCCAGCAGTAGACTGACAGGGGGCGGGAGAGAGACCCAGTACTTC. It is translated as CASSRLTGGGRETQYF.

The gene calls are TRBV6-6 and TRBJ1-5; D not certain. This CDR3 has 15 residues. The germline CDR1 and CDR2 sequences are MNHNY and SVGAGI (reference sequence). V lost 5 bases to trimming and J lost 3 bases, with 14 bases between them. In DNA, the CDR3 is TGTGCCAGCAGTCCAAACCCAGTACCCAATCAGCCCCAGCATTTT. This gives the protein CASSPNPVPNQPQHF.

This chain uses TRBV30 with TRBJ1-5; D is ambiguous. Trimming cost V 3 bases and J 5 bases, with 8 bases left between them. Looked up from germline, CDR1 is GTSNPN and CDR2 is SVGIG (reference sequence). CDR3 length: 12 amino acids. CDR3 in amino acids: CAWSGMDQPQHF. The CDR3, as DNA: TGTGCCTGGAGCGGGATGGATCAGCCCCAGCATTTT.

CDR3 nucleotides: TGCGCCAGCAGCTATACAGTGTACAATGAGCAGTTCTTC. Amino acids: CASSYTVYNEQFF. V usage is TRBV5-1 and J usage is TRBJ2-1; no firm D call. The CDR3 consists of 13 residues. V lost 3 bases and J lost 4, with 8 bases in between. Germline V gives CDR1 SGHRS, CDR2 YFSETQ.

V is TRBV5-1 and J is TRBJ2-5; 9 nucleotides agree with TRBD2. The end of the DNA fits TRBJ2-7 better, so the J call may be wrong. Looked up from germline, CDR1 is SGHRS and CDR2 is YFSETQ. This CDR3 has 15 amino acids. CDR3 loop: CASSFSGGYSYEQYF. The CDR3 DNA reads as TGCGCCAGCAGCTTCAGCGGGGGGTACTCCTACGAGCAGTACTTC.